The 9 T cell receptor beta chains presented below share a single source sample, sequenced in a study of T cells in localized non-small cell lung cancer. Sequencing was performed with immunoSEQ multiplex PCR; in TCRdb, only in-frame clones are kept and a portion is missing. The table records approximately 33,000 clones, around 94% of them present only once. The sample in question was peripheral blood, obtained before any cancer treatment. Receptors originate from a female donor aged 60 or older with stage I lung adenocarcinoma.

The V call is TRBV2, the J call TRBJ2-3; 8 nucleotides line up with TRBD1. The CDR3 consists of 17 residues. CDR1 SNHLY and CDR2 FYNNEI come from the germline V gene. The junction had 11 bases not matched to a gene; V was cut back by 2 bases and J by 4 bases. This CDR3 reads CASSETYRGSSSDTQYF. The CDR3 nucleotides read TGTGCCAGCAGTGAAACCTACAGGGGGAGTAGCTCAGATACGCAGTATTTT.

The chain carries TRBV2 and TRBJ2-2, with 7 bases aligning to TRBD1. Germline CDR1 reads SNHLY; CDR2 reads FYNNEI. The junction had 10 bases not matched to a gene; V was cut back by 5 bases and J by 7 bases. This CDR3 comprises 15 residues. The CDR3 DNA follows: TGTGCCAGCAGTCCAGAGACAGGGTTGGGCGGGGAGCTGTTTTTT. It translates to CASSPETGLGGELFF.

The genes are TRBV9 and TRBJ1-4, with D tentatively TRBD1 (5 bases). Trimming removed 3 bases at V and 5 bases at J, with 29 bases between. Looked up from germline, CDR1 is SGDLS and CDR2 is YYNGEE. The CDR3 extends over 20 amino acids. The chain's CDR3 is CASSDQPGRGGSGRNEKLFF. The CDR3 region has the DNA TGTGCCAGCAGCGACCAACCGGGACGCGGGGGGTCGGGACGCAATGAAAAACTGTTTTTT.

The chain has TRBV19 and TRBJ1-1, with 7 bases identical to TRBD1. The junction had 3 bases not matched to a gene; V was cut back by 5 bases and J by 3 bases. The CDR3 has 13 residues. Germline V gives CDR1 LNHDA, CDR2 SQIVND (reference sequence). This CDR3 reads CASSRRGDTEAFF. The CDR3 DNA sequence: TGTGCCAGTAGTCGCAGGGGGGACACTGAAGCTTTCTTT.

The V call is TRBV7-2, the J call TRBJ2-5; 9 nucleotides line up with TRBD2. This CDR3 is 14 amino acids long. Germline V gives CDR1 SGHTA, CDR2 FQGNSA. The V and J ends lost 4 bases and 5 bases, in that order; junction bases with no gene match: 5. The CDR3 DNA reads as TGTGCCAGCAGCTCGGGACTAGCCCCGGAGACCCAGTACTTC. Amino acids: CASSSGLAPETQYF.

V gene TRBV15 combines with J gene TRBJ1-2; no definite D call. Trimming took 0 bases from V and 2 from J, leaving 13 bases between them. CDR1 and CDR2 (germline): LNHNV, YYDKDF (reference sequence). The CDR3 consists of 16 residues. CDR3 sequence (DNA): TGTGCCACCAGCAGAGATGGACTCCCGCGGAACTATGGCTACACCTTC. Residues: CATSRDGLPRNYGYTF.

This clone has only one observation. This chain uses TRBV7-2 with TRBJ2-1; D ambiguous. V was trimmed by 3 bases and J by 0 bases, leaving 3 bases between them. Germline lookup yields CDR1 SGHTA and CDR2 FQGNSA. The CDR3 has 13 amino acids. CDR3 protein: CASSLSSYNEQFF. DNA of the CDR3: TGTGCCAGCAGCTTGAGCTCCTACAATGAGCAGTTCTTC.

The chain recombines TRBV5-1 with TRBJ2-5; the match to TRBD1 covers 9 bases. The CDR3 extends over 15 amino acids. J was trimmed by 5 bases and V by 3 bases; bases with no gene match: 8. The V gene's germline CDR1 is SGHRS and CDR2 YFSETQ. CDR3 nucleotides: TGCGCCAGCAGCTGGGACAGGGATGGGTGGGAGACCCAGTACTTC. Translation: CASSWDRDGWETQYF. Based on the CDR3 plus reference TRBV5-1 and TRBJ2-5, the full variable domain is KAGVTQTPRYLIKTRGQQVTLSCSPISGHRSVSWYQQTPGQGLQFLFEYFSETQRNKGNFPGRFSGRQFSNSRSEMNVSTLELGDSALYLCASSWDRDGWETQYFGPGTRLLVL.

The genes are TRBV14 and TRBJ1-2; possible D gene TRBD1, 6 bases. Germline V lookup: CDR1 SGHDN, CDR2 FVKESK. V dropped 2 bases and J dropped 4 bases, with 17 bases sitting between them. This CDR3 comprises 16 residues. The CDR3 DNA is TGTGCCAGCAGCCAATATCCATGGGGGGCTGGCTATGGCTACACCTTC. This translates into CASSQYPWGAGYGYTF.